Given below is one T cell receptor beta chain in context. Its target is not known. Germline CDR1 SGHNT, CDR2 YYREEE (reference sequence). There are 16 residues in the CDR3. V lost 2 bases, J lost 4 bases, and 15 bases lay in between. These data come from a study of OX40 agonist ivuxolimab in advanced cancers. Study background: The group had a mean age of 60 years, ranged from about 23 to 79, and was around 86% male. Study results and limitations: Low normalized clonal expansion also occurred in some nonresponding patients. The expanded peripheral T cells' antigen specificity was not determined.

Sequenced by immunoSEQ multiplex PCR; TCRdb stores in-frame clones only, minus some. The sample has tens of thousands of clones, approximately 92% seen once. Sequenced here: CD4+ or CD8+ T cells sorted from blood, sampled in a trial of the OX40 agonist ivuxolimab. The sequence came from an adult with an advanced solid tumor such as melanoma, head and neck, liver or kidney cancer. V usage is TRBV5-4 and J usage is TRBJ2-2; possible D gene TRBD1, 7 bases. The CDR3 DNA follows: TGTGCCAGCAGCTTAAGTCCCCAGGGGGGCACCGGGGAGCTGTTTTTT. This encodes CASSLSPQGGTGELFF.